This passage covers 30 T cell receptor beta chains from one sample sequenced in a study of beta chain features in type 1 diabetes. TCRB transcripts that were expressed got sequenced, as all of the isolated RNA had been reverse transcribed. Libraries were prepared by immunoSEQ multiplex PCR; TCRdb keeps only in-frame clonotypes and omits some of them. The sample lists some 240,000 clones, approximately 10% seen once, with 1% to 1.5% in the top ten. Specimen: central memory CD4+ T cells from blood. The source of these receptors is a man between 18 and 29 years old in good health.

This clone was picked up many times. The chain has TRBV7-2 and TRBJ1-1; D ambiguous. CDR3 length equals 13 residues. Germline CDR1 SGHTA, CDR2 FQGNSA. Trimming took off 2 bases at V and 2 bases at J, with 6 bases between the two ends. This CDR3 reads CASSLQPNTEAFF. The CDR3 DNA follows: TGTGCCAGCAGCTTACAACCTAACACTGAAGCTTTCTTT.

This clone has a handful of counts. The V and J genes are TRBV7-2 and TRBJ2-1; D tentatively reads TRBD1 or TRBD2 (5 bases each). Germline V lookup: CDR1 SGHTA, CDR2 FQGNSA. Trimming took off 5 bases at V and 5 bases at J, with 16 bases between the two ends. The CDR3 has 15 amino acids. The CDR3 DNA sequence: TGTGCCAGCAGCGCAACCGGGACGCCTGACAATGAGCAGTTCTTC. This encodes CASSATGTPDNEQFF.

The V gene is TRBV15, the J gene TRBJ2-3; D gene unclear. This CDR3 is built from 14 residues. Germline assignment: CDR1 LNHNV and CDR2 YYDKDF (reference sequence). V lost 3 bases to trimming and J lost 6 bases, with 13 bases between them. The CDR3 nucleotides are TGTGCCACCAGCAGTACTCTGGGCGTGGATACGCAGTATTTT. It specifies CATSSTLGVDTQYF.

This clone appeared many times. This rearrangement joins TRBV27 to TRBJ2-7, with D maybe TRBD2 (6 bases). The V gene lost 6 bases and the J gene lost 2 bases, with 20 bases spanning the gap. This CDR3 has 16 amino acids. Germline CDR1 MNHEY, CDR2 SMNVEV (reference sequence). CDR3 sequence reads: CASRSQASGPTYEQYF. For the CDR3, the DNA is TGTGCCAGCAGATCACAGGCCAGCGGGCCTACCTACGAGCAGTACTTC.

In its sample, this clone was seen many times. The CDR3 sequence: CASSDLRTESYEQYF. For the CDR3, the DNA is TGTGCCAGCAGCGACTTACGTACAGAGAGCTACGAGCAGTACTTC. This chain uses TRBV7-9 with TRBJ2-7; D call uncertain. Between the trimmed V and J ends, which lost 5 bases and 3 bases, there was a span of 17 bases. CDR3 length equals 15 residues. Per the germline V gene, CDR1 is SEHNR and CDR2 is FQNEAQ (reference sequence).

The chain is built from TRBV7-8 and TRBJ2-5, with 13 positions matching TRBD2. The CDR3 contains 17 residues. Germline CDR1 SGHVS, CDR2 FQNEAQ. V lost 5 bases, J lost 3 bases, and 9 bases stayed unmatched. The CDR3 DNA sequence: TGTGCCAGCAGCCCTACTAGACTAGCGGGAGGAGAAGAGACCCAGTACTTC. Its protein product is CASSPTRLAGGEETQYF.

This clone has a handful of counts. The genes are TRBV2 and TRBJ1-5; D ambiguous. Germline V gene data show CDR1 as SNHLY and CDR2 as FYNNEI. V lost 6 bases and J 0 bases, leaving 9 bases between the germline ends. This CDR3 contains 14 residues. CDR3 sequence: CASRAGLSNQPQHF. The CDR3 nucleotides read TGTGCCAGCAGGGCAGGACTTAGCAATCAGCCCCAGCATTTT.

This chain connects TRBV6-1 to TRBJ2-1, with D possibly matching TRBD1 (5 bases). The V gene lost 8 bases and the J gene lost 13 bases, with 18 bases spanning the gap. Germline V gives CDR1 MNHNS, CDR2 SASEGT. This CDR3 has 12 amino acids. CDR3 nucleotides: TGTGCCAGCGGTTCCCGACAGAGTGGACAGTTCTTC. It codes for CASGSRQSGQFF.

The rearrangement joins TRBV10-3 to TRBJ2-3; 12 bases map to TRBD2. Germline CDR1 is ENHRY and CDR2 is SYGVKD. The CDR3 loop spans 15 amino acids. J lost 5 bases, V lost 6 bases, and 6 bases had no gene match. The CDR3 sequence: CAISQRLAGVDTQYF. As DNA, the CDR3 is TGTGCCATCAGCCAGAGACTAGCGGGAGTAGATACGCAGTATTTT.

This chain links TRBV2 with TRBJ2-7, with D possibly TRBD2 on 6 matching bases. This CDR3 is built from 13 residues. Germline lookup yields CDR1 SNHLY and CDR2 FYNNEI. V was pared by 4 bases and J by 6 bases, with 13 bases between. CDR3 loop: CASSGGARLEQYF. CDR3 nucleotides: TGTGCCAGCAGTGGCGGGGCCCGTCTCGAGCAGTACTTC.

This clone appeared a few times. This chain connects TRBV2 to TRBJ2-7; D ambiguous. There are 13 residues in the CDR3. The germline CDR1 and CDR2 sequences are SNHLY and FYNNEI. Trimming cost V 7 bases and J 5 bases, with 15 bases left between them. In nucleotides, the CDR3 is TGTGCCAGCAAGCACAGCCCTGGGGACGAGCAGTACTTC. This encodes CASKHSPGDEQYF.

Only a few counts were recorded for this clone. The chain is built from TRBV5-1 and TRBJ2-1; 8 nucleotides line up with TRBD1. The CDR3 is made up of 15 amino acids. Germline CDR1 SGHRS, CDR2 YFSETQ. With 4 bases clipped from V and 9 bases from J, the junction kept 12 bases outside the gene matches. CDR3 DNA sequence: TGCGCCAGCAGCCACCGGGACAGTGGACAGGGTGAGCAGTTCTTC. This encodes CASSHRDSGQGEQFF.

This clone was observed a handful of times. The gene calls are TRBV28 and TRBJ1-5, with 10 bases aligning to TRBD1. V trimming: 5 bases; J trimming: 2 bases; junction bases outside the gene matches: 3. In germline, CDR1 is MDHEN, CDR2 SYDVKM. The CDR3 is 15 amino acids. The CDR3 protein is CASSRDRGGNQPQHF. Here the CDR3 DNA reads TGTGCCAGCAGTAGGGACAGGGGAGGCAATCAGCCCCAGCATTTT.

The chain is built from TRBV30 and TRBJ2-2; TRBD2 matches at 9 bases. The trim removed 3 bases at V and 1 base at J, leaving 3 bases unmatched. CDR3 length: 15 amino acids. Germline-derived CDR1 and CDR2 are GTSNPN and SVGIG (reference sequence). The CDR3 sequence: CAWRVAGVNTGELFF. The CDR3 bases are TGTGCCTGGAGGGTAGCGGGAGTGAACACCGGGGAGCTGTTTTTT.

This clone was recorded at least ten times. The chain joins TRBV19 to TRBJ2-3; 12 bases map to TRBD2. Germline CDR1 is LNHDA and CDR2 is SQIVND (reference sequence). The CDR3 consists of 16 residues. J was trimmed by 5 bases and V by 10 bases; bases with no gene match: 13. The CDR3 region has the DNA TGTGCCACCGCAAGACTAGCGGGAGATAGAGGAGATACGCAGTATTTT. Translating gives CATARLAGDRGDTQYF.

This clone was picked up a small number of times. The chain recombines TRBV7-3 with TRBJ2-1; D ambiguous. CDR3 length: 13 amino acids. Germline CDR1 SGHTA, CDR2 FQGTGA. Between the trimmed V and J ends, which lost 3 bases and 9 bases, there was a span of 12 bases. The CDR3 coding sequence is TGTGCCAGCAGCTTCACCCAAGGGCCTGAGCAGTTCTTC. Protein product: CASSFTQGPEQFF.

This clone appeared a few times. In DNA, the CDR3 is TGTGCCAGCAGTGACCGGTCCGGGCAAGAGACCCAGTACTTC. Its translation: CASSDRSGQETQYF. The rearrangement links TRBV25-1 to TRBJ2-5; D remains ambiguous. Germline CDR1 MGHDK, CDR2 SYGVNS. The CDR3 length is 14 residues. V was trimmed by 3 bases and J by 2 bases, leaving 10 bases between them.

This clone was observed a handful of times. The chain has TRBV5-1 and TRBJ2-7, with TRBD2 matching over 9 bases. From germline, CDR1 is SGHRS and CDR2 YFSETQ. This CDR3 comprises 16 residues. The V gene end was trimmed by 4 bases and the J gene end by 5 bases; junction bases not matched to a gene: 13. The CDR3 sequence is CASSLNSGRNIDEQYF. CDR3 sequence (DNA): TGCGCCAGCAGCCTCAACAGCGGGAGGAATATCGACGAGCAGTACTTC.

This clone was observed many times. The chain uses TRBV5-1 and TRBJ2-1; D is uncertain. The CDR3 consists of 15 residues. Trimming pared 0 bases from V and 0 bases from J, leaving 7 bases between. In germline, CDR1 is SGHRS, CDR2 YFSETQ. CDR3 sequence (DNA): TGCGCCAGCAGCTTGGCTCCAATCTCCTACAATGAGCAGTTCTTC. Its protein product is CASSLAPISYNEQFF.

The chain links TRBV30 to TRBJ1-5; no reliable D call. The CDR3 consists of 13 residues. V was cut by 2 bases and J by 8 bases, with 13 bases left in between. Germline V gives CDR1 GTSNPN, CDR2 SVGIG (reference sequence). CDR3 sequence: CAWSSGPWEPQHF. The CDR3 nucleotides read TGTGCCTGGAGTTCCGGACCTTGGGAGCCCCAGCATTTT.

This clone was picked up a small number of times. The J gene is TRBJ2-4, the V gene TRBV6-1, with 9 bases lining up with TRBD1. The CDR3 length is 12 residues. J was trimmed by 11 bases and V by 4 bases; bases with no gene match: 3. CDR1 MNHNS and CDR2 SASEGT come from the germline V gene. In DNA, the CDR3 is TGTGCCAGCAGTGGGGGACAGGGTTTTCAGTACTTC. It yields the protein CASSGGQGFQYF.

This clone was seen many times. The genes are TRBV11-2 and TRBJ2-1; 8 bases are a match to TRBD1. In germline, CDR1 is SGHAT, CDR2 FQNNGV. The CDR3 has 13 residues. The junction had 8 bases not matched to a gene; V was cut back by 5 bases and J by 11 bases. The CDR3 bases are TGTGCCAGCAGCGTCGGACAGGGCCCTAAGCAGTTCTTC. It yields the protein CASSVGQGPKQFF.

This clone was found many times. This chain uses TRBV21-1 with TRBJ2-1; the DNA was not used to check the table's D call, TRBD2. TRBV21-1 is a pseudogene. The length of the CDR3 is 17 residues. The CDR3 DNA reads as TGTGCCAGCAGCAAAGTGATGGGAGGGGCGCCTGCCAATGAGCAGTTCTTC. Its protein product is CASSKVMGGAPANEQFF.

This clone has more than one count but fewer than ten. The J gene is TRBJ2-1, the V gene TRBV15; TRBD2 aligns across 8 bases. Germline assignment: CDR1 LNHNV and CDR2 YYDKDF (reference sequence). V trimming: 0 bases; J trimming: 2 bases; junction bases outside the gene matches: 9. The CDR3 is 18 residues long. CDR3 residues: CATSRDRGSGSPYNEQFF. The DNA for the CDR3 is TGTGCCACCAGCAGAGATCGTGGGAGCGGGAGCCCCTACAATGAGCAGTTCTTC.

This clone was seen many times. The gene calls are TRBV7-2 and TRBJ2-5; 10 bases line up with TRBD2. The CDR3 loop spans 15 amino acids. Germline CDR1 reads SGHTA; CDR2 reads FQGNSA. Trimming at V came to 3 bases and at J to 4 bases, leaving 5 bases not matched to a gene. Written as DNA, the CDR3 is TGTGCCAGCAGCTTGCCAGCGGGAGGGCCAGAGACCCAGTACTTC. It codes for CASSLPAGGPETQYF.

This clone was seen only a few times. CDR3 in DNA: TGTGCCAGCAGCCAAGGACTCCTGAACACCGGGGAGCTGTTTTTT. Protein: CASSQGLLNTGELFF. The chain has TRBV7-2 and TRBJ2-2; tentative D call: TRBD2 (5 bases). CDR1 is SGHTA and CDR2 is FQGNSA in the germline V gene. The CDR3 is 15 residues long. Trimming shortened V by 5 bases and J by 1 base, and 11 bases separated the two germline ends.

This chain uses TRBV11-2 with TRBJ1-1; D is unresolved. The V gene lost 1 base and the J gene lost 7 bases, with 10 bases spanning the gap. The germline V gene has CDR1 SGHAT and CDR2 FQNNGV. This CDR3 has 13 amino acids. CDR3 sequence reads: CASSLGYRFEAFF. The CDR3 coding sequence is TGTGCCAGCAGCTTAGGCTACAGATTTGAAGCTTTCTTT. The full variable domain, with the rest looked up from reference TRBV11-2 and TRBJ1-1, is EAGVAQSPRYKIIEKRQSVAFWCNPISGHATLYWYQQILGQGPKLLIQFQNNGVVDDSQLPKDRFSAERLKGVDSTLKIQPAKLEDSAVYLCASSLGYRFEAFFGQGTRLTVV.

The chain combines TRBV6-5 with TRBJ1-2; no clear D gene. Per germline, CDR1 MNHEY and CDR2 SVGAGI. Between the trimmed V and J ends, which lost 0 bases and 4 bases, there was a span of 12 bases. The CDR3 has 15 amino acids. CDR3 nucleotides: TGTGCCAGCAGTTACTCGACCAATGGATTCTATGGCTACACCTTC. This encodes CASSYSTNGFYGYTF.

There are a few counts of this clone. This sample includes further DNA sequences coding for the same CDR3. This rearrangement joins TRBV2 to TRBJ1-1; the D gene is possibly TRBD1 (6 bases). V was trimmed by 5 bases and J by 0 bases, leaving 10 bases between them. This CDR3 has 14 amino acids. CDR1 SNHLY and CDR2 FYNNEI come from the germline V gene. The CDR3 region is CASSRQGMNTEAFF. The CDR3 coding sequence is TGTGCCAGCAGTAGGCAGGGGATGAACACTGAAGCTTTCTTT.

This chain connects TRBV5-1 to TRBJ2-7; maybe TRBD2 (6 bases). This CDR3 spans 13 amino acids. The germline V gene encodes CDR1 SGHRS and CDR2 YFSETQ. Trimming left V 3 bases short and J 6 bases short, with 13 bases between. CDR3 loop: CASSSIPGAEQYF. CDR3 nucleotide sequence: TGCGCCAGCAGCTCGATTCCGGGAGCCGAGCAGTACTTC.